This T cell receptor (beta chain) was observed in a study of beta chain features in type 1 diabetes. General study findings and limits: HLA effects on TCRB rearrangement stayed unresolved here. Patients showed naive, central memory and Treg TCRB repertoires that appeared more similar than those of healthy donors.

Cells sorted by CD45RO/CCR7/CD25/CD127/CD95/CD27 comprised CD4+ naive, central memory, regulatory and stem cell-like memory cells. This clone was detected only a few times. What it binds is not known. Of the isolated RNA, all was reverse transcribed, and so the sequenced material was expressed TCRB transcripts. The repertoire was sequenced with immunoSEQ multiplex PCR; TCRdb's copy has only in-frame clones and lacks some. The data hold roughly 230,000 clones, with around 9.6% observed a single time. Sequencing input: naive CD4+ T cells from blood. This clonotype was sampled from a woman aged 18-29 years in good health.

CDR3 sequence (DNA): TGTGCCAGCAGCCCGGACGATGTCGGGGGTGAAGCTTTCTTT. Amino acid sequence: CASSPDDVGGEAFF. The chain employs TRBV6-4 and TRBJ1-1; TRBD1 is a possible D gene (5 bases). CDR3 length: 14 residues. V lost 6 bases, J lost 7 bases, and 18 bases lay in between. CDR1 and CDR2 (germline): MRHNA, SNTAGT.